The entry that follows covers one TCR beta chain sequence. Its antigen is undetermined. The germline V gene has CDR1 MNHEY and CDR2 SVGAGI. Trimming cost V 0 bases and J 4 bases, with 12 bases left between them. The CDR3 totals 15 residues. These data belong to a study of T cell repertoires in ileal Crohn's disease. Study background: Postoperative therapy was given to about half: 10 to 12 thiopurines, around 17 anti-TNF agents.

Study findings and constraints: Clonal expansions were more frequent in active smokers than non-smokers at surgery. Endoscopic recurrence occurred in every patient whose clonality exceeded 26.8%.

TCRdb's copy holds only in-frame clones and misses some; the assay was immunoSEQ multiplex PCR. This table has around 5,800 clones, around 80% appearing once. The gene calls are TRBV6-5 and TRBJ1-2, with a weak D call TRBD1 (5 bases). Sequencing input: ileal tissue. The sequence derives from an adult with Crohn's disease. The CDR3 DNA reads TGTGCCAGCAGTTACTCGAAGCAGGGTAGCTATGGCTACACCTTC. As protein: CASSYSKQGSYGYTF.